This T cell receptor (beta chain) emerged from a study of metastatic and nonmetastatic thyroid tumors. All patients were untreated before thyroid surgery. J lost 7 bases, V lost 4 bases, and 14 bases had no gene match. Germline CDR1 and CDR2: SGHVS and FQNEAQ. This CDR3 comprises 18 residues. Sample share makes this clone medium-sized (0.01 to 0.1%). TCRdb re-clonotyped the PCR reads via MiXCR. The sample includes about 38,000 clones, 28% of them seen just once. The sequence came from a male donor with papillary thyroid cancer or a benign thyroid nodule (not recorded which). Some clones in this sample may be carry-over from other donors' samples. Specimen: blood. This chain links TRBV7-8 with TRBJ2-1, with 12 bases aligning to TRBD2. CDR3 sequence: CASSWGLAGLSPRNEQFF. CDR3 nucleotides: TGTGCCAGCAGCTGGGGACTAGCGGGCCTGAGCCCCCGGAATGAGCAGTTCTTC. The variable domain in full, with the rest retrieved from reference TRBV7-8 and TRBJ2-1, is GAGVSQSPRYKVAKRGQDVALRCDPISGHVSLFWYQQALGQGPEFLTYFQNEAQLDKSGLPSDRFFAERPEGSVSTLKIQRTQQEDSAVYLCASSWGLAGLSPRNEQFFGPGTRLTVL.